One and the same sample provided the 22 T cell receptor beta chains below, sequenced in a study of early T cells in non-severe SARS-CoV-2 infection. Using its own MiXCR run on the 5' RACE reads, TCRdb lists one record per CDR3 protein. The profile shows more than 95,000 distinct CDR3 sequences, under 15% of them singletons. The sequencing input was whole blood. Receptors were obtained from an adult who was a healthcare worker with PCR-confirmed SARS-CoV-2 infection or an uninfected control (not recorded which).

This clonotype was seen a few times. V and J are TRBV21-1 and TRBJ2-5. TRBV21-1 is a recognized pseudogene. The CDR3 runs to 15 residues. This CDR3 is CASSKSDGTQETQYF. The CDR3 nucleotides read TGTGCCAGCAGCAAGTCGGACGGTACCCAAGAGACCCAGTACTTC.

The CDR3 region is CAWSGGSYEQYF. The CDR3 region has the DNA TGTGCCTGGAGCGGCGGATCCTACGAGCAGTACTTC. The gene calls are TRBV30 and TRBJ2-7; D remains unclear. The CDR3 has 12 amino acids. Looked up from germline, CDR1 is GTSNPN and CDR2 is SVGIG (reference sequence). V was shortened by 3 bases and J by 1 base, with 7 bases between the two germline ends.

This clonotype was recorded at least ten times. This rearrangement joins TRBV18 to TRBJ1-5, with D unresolved. The V end lost 6 bases, the J end lost 4 bases, and 10 bases lay between the germline ends. Germline lookup yields CDR1 KGHSH and CDR2 LQKENI. CDR3 size: 13 residues. The CDR3 region is CASSPGKNQPQHF. The DNA of the CDR3 is TGTGCCAGCTCCCCAGGAAAAAATCAGCCCCAGCATTTT.

This clonotype was seen a few times. The V call is TRBV3-1, the J call TRBJ1-2; D not resolved. V lost 0 bases, J lost 7 bases, and 6 bases lay in between. The V gene's germline CDR1 is LGHDT and CDR2 YNNKEL (reference sequence). The CDR3 has 12 residues. The CDR3 reads CASSQDSRGYTF. CDR3 nucleotides: TGTGCCAGCAGCCAAGATTCGCGTGGCTACACCTTC.

A few counts support this clonotype. The rearrangement uses TRBV20-1 and TRBJ2-5; 8 nucleotides align to TRBD2. The V gene's germline CDR1 is DFQATT and CDR2 SNEGSKA (reference sequence). V lost 5 bases, J lost 5 bases, and 10 bases stayed unmatched. The CDR3 has 14 amino acids. The CDR3 sequence is CSAVTSAALETQYF. Written as DNA, the CDR3 is TGCAGTGCTGTGACTAGCGCGGCTCTGGAGACCCAGTACTTC.

This clonotype showed up just a few times. CDR3 sequence: CASRPRTEEETQYF. The CDR3 DNA is TGTGCCAGCAGACCACGGACAGAAGAAGAGACCCAGTACTTC. The chain employs TRBV7-8 and TRBJ2-5; TRBD1 might be the D (6 bases). CDR1 SGHVS and CDR2 FQNEAQ come from the germline V gene. Trimming removed 6 bases from V and 3 bases from J, with 14 bases in between. The CDR3 contains 14 residues. Looking up the rest from reference TRBV7-8 and TRBJ2-5 gives the full variable domain: GAGVSQSPRYKVAKRGQDVALRCDPISGHVSLFWYQQALGQGPEFLTYFQNEAQLDKSGLPSDRFFAERPEGSVSTLKIQRTQQEDSAVYLCASRPRTEEETQYFGPGTRLLVL.

This clonotype has only a few counts. The V and J genes are TRBV7-2 and TRBJ2-1; no clear D. Trimming cost V 3 bases and J 6 bases, with 12 bases left between them. The CDR3 length is 14 residues. Per germline, CDR1 SGHTA and CDR2 FQGNSA. CDR3 loop: CASSFGSTRNEQFF. The CDR3 DNA follows: TGTGCCAGCAGCTTCGGGTCCACACGCAATGAGCAGTTCTTC.

This clonotype showed up just a few times. This sequence joins TRBV7-3 and TRBJ1-2; D gene unclear. V lost 0 bases, J lost 4 bases, and 12 bases lay in between. The germline gives CDR1 SGHTA, CDR2 FQGTGA. The CDR3 loop spans 15 amino acids. The CDR3 region is CASSLTGSGGYGYTF. CDR3 nucleotide sequence: TGTGCCAGCAGCTTAACAGGGAGTGGAGGCTATGGCTACACCTTC.

This clonotype was seen many times. The gene calls are TRBV7-2 and TRBJ1-1; D not resolved. The V end lost 3 bases, the J end lost 1 base, and 3 bases lay between the germline ends. Germline-derived CDR1 and CDR2 are SGHTA and FQGNSA. This CDR3 is built from 12 residues. The CDR3 here is CASSFGNTEAFF. The CDR3 DNA is TGTGCCAGCAGCTTCGGGAACACTGAAGCTTTCTTT.

This clonotype was seen a handful of times. V gene TRBV7-9 combines with J gene TRBJ1-1; TRBD1 agrees at 11 bases. This CDR3 spans 13 amino acids. Per germline, CDR1 SEHNR and CDR2 FQNEAQ (reference sequence). V lost 5 bases, J lost 6 bases, and 2 bases stayed unmatched. The CDR3 spells CASSPGQGAEAFF. The CDR3 region has the DNA TGTGCCAGCAGCCCGGGACAGGGGGCTGAAGCTTTCTTT.

In its sample, this clonotype was seen a few times. V gene TRBV11-2 combines with J gene TRBJ1-3; D is undetermined. This CDR3 is built from 14 residues. The V and J ends lost 6 bases and 4 bases respectively, with 13 bases between them. Germline CDR1 and CDR2: SGHAT and FQNNGV. The CDR3 loop is CASSFRVSGNTIYF. The CDR3, as DNA: TGTGCCAGCAGTTTCAGAGTCTCCGGAAACACCATATATTTT. Together with reference TRBV11-2 and TRBJ1-3, the CDR3 gives the full variable domain: EAGVAQSPRYKIIEKRQSVAFWCNPISGHATLYWYQQILGQGPKLLIQFQNNGVVDDSQLPKDRFSAERLKGVDSTLKIQPAKLEDSAVYLCASSFRVSGNTIYFGEGSWLTVV.

The CDR3 sequence is CASSFEGARIDYGYTF. The CDR3 DNA reads as TGCGCCAGCAGCTTTGAGGGTGCCAGGATAGACTATGGCTACACCTTC. The chain has TRBV5-1 and TRBJ1-2; D call uncertain. CDR1 is SGHRS and CDR2 is YFSETQ in the germline V gene. V lost 2 bases to trimming and J lost 3 bases, with 17 bases between them. The CDR3 has 16 amino acids.

Details on this clonotype: At one of its ends the junction is not consistent with the germline gene, which may arise from a read error. The V call is TRBV18, the J call TRBJ2-5; TRBD2 matches 8 bases. CDR3 length equals 16 residues. Per germline, CDR1 KGHSH and CDR2 LQKENI. The CDR3 DNA follows: TGTACCAGCTCACCACCGTTGGCGGGGGGCAAGAAGACCCAGTACTTC. Amino acids: CTSSPPLAGGKKTQYF.

This clonotype was found a few times. This rearrangement joins TRBV3-1 to TRBJ1-1, with TRBD1 as a possible D gene (6 bases). Per germline, CDR1 LGHDT and CDR2 YNNKEL (reference sequence). V was shortened by 2 bases and J by 7 bases, with 11 bases between the two germline ends. The CDR3 is 13 amino acids. The CDR3 protein is CASSQISQGEAFF. In nucleotides, the CDR3 is TGTGCCAGCAGCCAAATATCACAGGGTGAAGCTTTCTTT.

This chain connects TRBV15 to TRBJ2-6, with a tentative D call TRBD2 (5 bases). This CDR3 region has 16 residues. Germline V gives CDR1 LNHNV, CDR2 YYDKDF (reference sequence). With 5 bases removed from V and 4 bases from J, the gap between germline ends came to 15 bases. In DNA form, the CDR3 reads TGTGCCACCAGCTCCATAGCGAGAATGGGGGCCAACGTCCTGACTTTC. This gives the protein CATSSIARMGANVLTF. The variable domain in full, with the rest retrieved from reference TRBV15 and TRBJ2-6, is DAMVIQNPRYQVTQFGKPVTLSCSQTLNHNVMYWYQQKSSQAPKLLFHYYDKDFNNEADTPDNFQSRRPNTSFCFLDIRSPGLGDTAMYLCATSSIARMGANVLTFGAGSRLTVL.

This clonotype was found many times. The V call is TRBV4-1, the J call TRBJ1-3; no clear D gene. This CDR3 is 14 amino acids long. The V gene's germline CDR1 is MGHRA and CDR2 YSYEKL. The V and J ends lost 1 base and 3 bases respectively, with 7 bases between them. The CDR3 sequence is CASSQGESGNTIYF. Written as DNA, the CDR3 is TGCGCCAGCAGCCAAGGGGAGAGTGGAAACACCATATATTTT.

The rearrangement joins TRBV5-1 to TRBJ2-7, with 10 bases identical to TRBD1. In germline, CDR1 is SGHRS, CDR2 YFSETQ. Losses at the gene ends were 3 bases for V and 2 bases for J; bases not matched to a gene: 11. The CDR3 is 17 residues long. The CDR3 region is CASSSRAKTGGPYEQYF. The DNA of the CDR3 is TGCGCCAGCAGCTCCCGGGCCAAGACAGGGGGCCCCTACGAGCAGTACTTC.

This clonotype has just a few counts. The chain links TRBV28 to TRBJ1-2; D not certain. Trimming stripped 9 bases from V and 6 bases from J, with 20 bases between. The CDR3 runs to 14 residues. Germline values: CDR1 MDHEN, CDR2 SYDVKM. The CDR3 nucleotides are TGTGCCAGTTGCCGGGGAGGGAACGAGGATGGCTACACCTTC. Its translation is CASCRGGNEDGYTF.

This clonotype was seen many times. The rearrangement links TRBV3-1 to TRBJ1-1, with 8 bases aligning to TRBD1. Germline V CDR1 and CDR2: LGHDT, YNNKEL (reference sequence). Trimming removed 7 bases from V and 8 bases from J; junction bases left unmatched: 9. The length of the CDR3 is 13 residues. This chain's CDR3 is CASKPIDRGEAFF. As DNA, the CDR3 is TGTGCCAGCAAACCAATCGACAGGGGCGAAGCTTTCTTT.

The chain carries TRBV10-1 and TRBJ2-3; D perhaps matches TRBD1 (5 bases). This CDR3 has 13 amino acids. The V end was cut by 8 bases, the J end by 2 bases, with 11 bases between. CDR1 WNHNN and CDR2 SYGVQD come from the germline V gene (reference sequence). DNA for the CDR3: TGCGCCAGCTCAGACAGCCACACAGATACGCAGTATTTT. The encoded protein is CASSDSHTDTQYF.

This clonotype was counted between two and nine times. The rearrangement joins TRBV18 to TRBJ1-3; D gene ambiguous. CDR3 length: 15 residues. V was cut by 4 bases and J by 2 bases, with 12 bases left in between. In germline, CDR1 is KGHSH, CDR2 LQKENI. CDR3 region: CASSLLNTAGNTIYF. DNA of the CDR3: TGTGCCAGCTCACTCTTAAACACGGCTGGAAACACCATATATTTT.

This clonotype was counted between two and nine times. The chain recombines TRBV10-2 with TRBJ2-3; unclear D gene. This CDR3 spans 17 amino acids. CDR1 is WSHSY and CDR2 is SAAADI in the germline V gene. Trimming took 4 bases from V and 0 from J, leaving 17 bases between them. CDR3 nucleotides: TGCGCCAGCAGTGGGTCTTTTGCTGTATCTAGCACAGATACGCAGTATTTT. Protein product: CASSGSFAVSSTDTQYF.